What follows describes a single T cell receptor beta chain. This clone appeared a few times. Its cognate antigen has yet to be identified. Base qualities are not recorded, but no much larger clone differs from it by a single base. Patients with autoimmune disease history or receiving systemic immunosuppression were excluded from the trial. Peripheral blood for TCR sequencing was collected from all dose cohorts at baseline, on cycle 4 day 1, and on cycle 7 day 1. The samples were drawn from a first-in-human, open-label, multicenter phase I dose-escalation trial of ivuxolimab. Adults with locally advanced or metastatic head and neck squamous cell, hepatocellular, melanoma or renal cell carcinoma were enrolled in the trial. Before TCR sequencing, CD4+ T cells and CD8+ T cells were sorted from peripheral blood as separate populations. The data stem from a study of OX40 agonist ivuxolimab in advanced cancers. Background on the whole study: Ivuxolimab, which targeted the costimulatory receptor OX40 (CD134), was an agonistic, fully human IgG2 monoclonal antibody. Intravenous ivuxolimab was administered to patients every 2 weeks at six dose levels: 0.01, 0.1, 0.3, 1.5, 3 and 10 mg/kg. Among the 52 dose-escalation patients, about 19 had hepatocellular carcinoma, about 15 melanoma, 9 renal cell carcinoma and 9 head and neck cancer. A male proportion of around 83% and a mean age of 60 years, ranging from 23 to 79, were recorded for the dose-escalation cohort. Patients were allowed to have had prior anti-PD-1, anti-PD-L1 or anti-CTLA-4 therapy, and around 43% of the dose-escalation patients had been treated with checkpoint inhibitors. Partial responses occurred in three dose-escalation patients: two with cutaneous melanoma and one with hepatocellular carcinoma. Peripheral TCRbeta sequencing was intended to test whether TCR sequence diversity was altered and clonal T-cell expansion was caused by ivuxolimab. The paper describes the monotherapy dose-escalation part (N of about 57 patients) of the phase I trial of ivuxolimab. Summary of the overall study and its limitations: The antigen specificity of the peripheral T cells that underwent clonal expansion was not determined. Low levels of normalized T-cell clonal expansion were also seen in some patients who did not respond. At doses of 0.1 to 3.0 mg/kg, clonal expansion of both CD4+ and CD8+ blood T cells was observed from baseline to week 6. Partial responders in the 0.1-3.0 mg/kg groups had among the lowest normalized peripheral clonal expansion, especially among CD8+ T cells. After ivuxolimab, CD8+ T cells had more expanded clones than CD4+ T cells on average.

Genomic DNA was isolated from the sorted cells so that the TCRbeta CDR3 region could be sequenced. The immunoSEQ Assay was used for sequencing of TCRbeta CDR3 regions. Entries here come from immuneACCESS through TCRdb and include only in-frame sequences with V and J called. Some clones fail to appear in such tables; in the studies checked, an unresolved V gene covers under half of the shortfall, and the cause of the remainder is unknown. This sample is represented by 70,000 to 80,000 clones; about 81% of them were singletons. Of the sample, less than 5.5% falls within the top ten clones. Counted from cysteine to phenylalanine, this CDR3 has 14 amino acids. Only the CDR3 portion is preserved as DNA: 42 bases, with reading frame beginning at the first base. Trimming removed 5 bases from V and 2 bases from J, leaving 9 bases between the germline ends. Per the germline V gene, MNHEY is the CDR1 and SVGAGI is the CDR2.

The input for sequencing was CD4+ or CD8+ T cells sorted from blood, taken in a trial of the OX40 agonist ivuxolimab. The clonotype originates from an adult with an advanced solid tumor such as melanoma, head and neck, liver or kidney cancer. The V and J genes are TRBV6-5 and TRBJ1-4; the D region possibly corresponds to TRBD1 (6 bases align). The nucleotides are TGTGCCAGCAGTAGGGGGTGGACTAATGAAAAACTGTTTTTT. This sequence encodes CASSRGWTNEKLFF.